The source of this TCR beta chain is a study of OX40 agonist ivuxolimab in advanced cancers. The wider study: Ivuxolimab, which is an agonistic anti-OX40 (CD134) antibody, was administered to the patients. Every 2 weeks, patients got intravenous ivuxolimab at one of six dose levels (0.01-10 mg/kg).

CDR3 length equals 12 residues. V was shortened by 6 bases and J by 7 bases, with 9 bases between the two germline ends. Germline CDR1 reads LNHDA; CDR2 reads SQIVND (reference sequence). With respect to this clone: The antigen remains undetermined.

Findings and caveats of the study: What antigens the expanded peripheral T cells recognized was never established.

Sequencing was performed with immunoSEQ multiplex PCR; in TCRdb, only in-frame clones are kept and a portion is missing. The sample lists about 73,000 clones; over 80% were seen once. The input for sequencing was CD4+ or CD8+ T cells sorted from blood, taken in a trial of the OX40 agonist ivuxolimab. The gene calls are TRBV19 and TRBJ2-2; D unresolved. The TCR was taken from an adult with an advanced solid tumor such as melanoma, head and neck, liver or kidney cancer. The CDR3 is CASRRTYGELFF. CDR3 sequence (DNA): TGTGCCAGTAGGCGGACGTACGGGGAGCTGTTTTTT. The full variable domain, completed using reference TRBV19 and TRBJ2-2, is DGGITQSPKYLFRKEGQNVTLSCEQNLNHDAMYWYRQDPGQGLRLIYYSQIVNDFQKGDIAEGYSVSREKKESFPLTVTSAQKNPTAFYLCASRRTYGELFFGEGSRLTVL.